This T cell receptor (beta chain) was found in a study of spatial heterogeneity in lung cancer. The J segment lost 4 bases and the V segment lost 6 bases, leaving 12 bases of the junction unmatched. The CDR3 spans 18 residues. Looked up from germline, CDR1 is SGHVS and CDR2 is FQNEAQ. Findings and caveats of the study: Detection of ubiquitous tumor TCRs in blood was higher at resection than follow-up.

Specified time point: blood at routine non-recurrence follow-up after resection. The study sequenced unsorted whole RNA from tumor, nontumor lung or frozen PBMC. Notes on this clonotype: Its antigen remains unknown.

TCRdb reprocessed the 5' RACE reads with MiXCR, giving one entry per CDR3 protein. The data contain more than 25,000 distinct CDR3 sequences, 5% to 6.5% of them seen just once; the ten biggest clones take up roughly 21%. Sequenced material: PBMCs, taken at follow-up. The clonotype originates from a male donor with early-stage non-small cell lung cancer. V is TRBV7-8 and J is TRBJ1-4; 12 bases are shared with TRBD1. DNA of the CDR3: TGTGCCAGCAGTTGGGACAGGGGGCTACTAGCCCTTAATGAAAAACTGTTTTTT. Protein sequence: CASSWDRGLLALNEKLFF.